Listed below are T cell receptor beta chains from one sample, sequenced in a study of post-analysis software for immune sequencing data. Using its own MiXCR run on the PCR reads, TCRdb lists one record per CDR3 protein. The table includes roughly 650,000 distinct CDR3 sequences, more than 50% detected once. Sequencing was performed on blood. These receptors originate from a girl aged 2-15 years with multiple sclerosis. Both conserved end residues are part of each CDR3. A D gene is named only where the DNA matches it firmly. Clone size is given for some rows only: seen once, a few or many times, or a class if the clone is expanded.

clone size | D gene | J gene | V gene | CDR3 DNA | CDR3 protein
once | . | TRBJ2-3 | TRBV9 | TGTGCCAGCAGCGTATACGGGAGTGTCGGGGATACGCAGTATTTT | CASSVYGSVGDTQYF
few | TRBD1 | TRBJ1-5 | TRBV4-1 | TGCGCCAGCAGCCAAGAGGCAGGGGGCATAAATCAGCCCCAGCATTTT | CASSQEAGGINQPQHF
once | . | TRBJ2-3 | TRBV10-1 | TGCGCCAGCAGTTTGTTCCAGGGGAACACAGATACGCAGTATTTT | CASSLFQGNTDTQYF
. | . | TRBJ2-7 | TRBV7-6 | TGTGCCAGCAGCTTAGCGGGGCGTGACGAGCAGTACTTC | CASSLAGRDEQYF
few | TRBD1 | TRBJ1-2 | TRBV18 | TGTGCCAGCTCACACTCGACAGGGGCTGGCTATGGCTACACCTTC | CASSHSTGAGYGYTF
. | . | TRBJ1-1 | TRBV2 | TGTGCCAGCAGGCACCGGGACACGGACACTGAGGCTTTCTTT | CASRHRDTDTEAFF
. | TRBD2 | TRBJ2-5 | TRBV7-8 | TGTGCCAGCAGCTTAGTTCAGCGGGGGGGTCGAGAGACCCAGTACTTC | CASSLVQRGGRETQYF
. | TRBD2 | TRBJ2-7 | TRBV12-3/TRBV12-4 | TGTGCCAGCAGTCACGGACTAGCGGGAGGGCCACCCTACGAGCAGTACTTC | CASSHGLAGGPPYEQYF
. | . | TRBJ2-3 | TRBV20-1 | TGCAGTGCTAGAGATTGGTCATTGCCAGATACGCAGTATTTT | CSARDWSLPDTQYF
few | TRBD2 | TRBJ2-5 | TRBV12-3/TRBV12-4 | TGTGCCAGCAGTCCTACTGGACTAGCGGGGGGGCCGCAAGAGACCCAGTACTTC | CASSPTGLAGGPQETQYF
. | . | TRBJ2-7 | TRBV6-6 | TGTGCCAGCAGTTACTCGTCAGACCAGTACTTC | CASSYSSDQYF
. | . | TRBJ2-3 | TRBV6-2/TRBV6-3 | TGTGCCAGCAGTTCCAGACAACCCCGAGCCAAAGATACGCAGTATTTT | CASSSRQPRAKDTQYF
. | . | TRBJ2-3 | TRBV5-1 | TGCGCCAGCAGCCCCGAAGGACAGCCCACAGATACGCAGTATTTT | CASSPEGQPTDTQYF
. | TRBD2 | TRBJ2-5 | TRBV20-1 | TGCAGTGCTCGGGGGGGGGACCGGGAGACCCAGTACTTC | CSARGGDRETQYF
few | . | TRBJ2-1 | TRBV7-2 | TGTGCCAGCAGCTTAGCGTCGTACACAGGGTTTGAGACCCCGTCCCACAATGAGCAGTTCTTC | CASSLASYTGFETPSHNEQFF
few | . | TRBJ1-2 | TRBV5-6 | TGTGCCAGCAGCTTTACGGACATCTTTTATGGCTACACCTTC | CASSFTDIFYGYTF
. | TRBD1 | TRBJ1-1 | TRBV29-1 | TGCAGCGTTGTTGGGACAGGGGGAACTGAAGCTTTCTTT | CSVVGTGGTEAFF
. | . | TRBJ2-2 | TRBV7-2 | TGTGCCAGCAGCGTAGCGGAGGGGCGCCGGACCGGGGAGCTGTTTTTT | CASSVAEGRRTGELFF
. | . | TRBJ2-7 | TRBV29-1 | TGCAGCTACCTGACGGGACCCTACGAGCAGTACTTC | CSYLTGPYEQYF
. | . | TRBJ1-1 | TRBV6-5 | TGTGCCAGCAGCCCACCTCGGGGGGCGCGGTCCACTGAAGCTTTCTTT | CASSPPRGARSTEAFF
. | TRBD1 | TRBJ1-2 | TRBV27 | TGTGCCAGCAGTTGGACAGGGGATGATGGCTACACCTTC | CASSWTGDDGYTF
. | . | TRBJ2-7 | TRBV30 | TGTGCCGGACGCCAGGGCTACGAGCAGTACTTC | CAGRQGYEQYF
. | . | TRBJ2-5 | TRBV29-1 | TGCAGCGTTGCTAGTCGCCTAAAAGAGACCCAGTACTTC | CSVASRLKETQYF
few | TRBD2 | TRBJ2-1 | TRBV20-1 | TGCAGTGCGCCACGAGCGGGAGTCTACAATGAGCAGTTCTTC | CSAPRAGVYNEQFF
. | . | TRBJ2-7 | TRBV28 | TGTGCCAGCAGTATTGGGAACGAGCAGTACTTC | CASSIGNEQYF
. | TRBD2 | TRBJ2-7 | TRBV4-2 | TGTGCCAGCAGCCAAGATCAGGCGGGAGGGACCTACGAGCAGTACTTC | CASSQDQAGGTYEQYF
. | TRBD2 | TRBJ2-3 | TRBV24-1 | TGTGCCACCAGTGAGGGGTTCGGTAGCGCGGGGGGCGCAGATACGCAGTATTTT | CATSEGFGSAGGADTQYF
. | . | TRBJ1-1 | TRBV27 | TGTGCCAGCAGTTCCCATACAGGGAGCACTGAAGCTTTCTTT | CASSSHTGSTEAFF
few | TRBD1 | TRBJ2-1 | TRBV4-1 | TGCGCCAGCAGCCAAGTCCGGGACAGGGACTACAATGAGCAGTTCTTC | CASSQVRDRDYNEQFF
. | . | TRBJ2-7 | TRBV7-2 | TGTGCCAGCAGCCTCTATAGCGCGGGGCCCTACGAGCAGTACTTC | CASSLYSAGPYEQYF
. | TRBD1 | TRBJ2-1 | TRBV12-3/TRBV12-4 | TGTGCCAGCAGCTTGGATGGCGAGGGCACAGGGGAGACCCAGTTCTTC | CASSLDGEGTGETQFF
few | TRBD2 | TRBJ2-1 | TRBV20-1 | TGCAGTGCTCCCCGGGGGGGAGCGGGGGGCACCAATGAGCAGTTCTTC | CSAPRGGAGGTNEQFF
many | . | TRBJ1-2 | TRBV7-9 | TGTGCCAGCAGTTTAGTGGGGGGCGATGGCTACACCTTC | CASSLVGGDGYTF
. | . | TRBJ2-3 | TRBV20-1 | TGCAGTGCTAGATGGGCAGCGGGCGCCGAGATAACAGATACGCAGTATTTT | CSARWAAGAEITDTQYF
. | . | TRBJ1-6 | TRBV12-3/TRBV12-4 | TGTGGCAGCAGTTTAGGCAGTGATTCACCCCTCCACTTT | CGSSLGSDSPLHF
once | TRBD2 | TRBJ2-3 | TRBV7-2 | TGTGCCAGCAGCCCCCCAGCGGGGGGTAGCACAGATACGCAGTATTTT | CASSPPAGGSTDTQYF
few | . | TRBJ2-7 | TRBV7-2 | TGTGCCAGCAGCTCATACAGGGAGGCGGACGAGCAGTACTTC | CASSSYREADEQYF
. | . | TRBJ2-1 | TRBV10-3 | TGTGCCATCACTCCAACGGGGGCTCCCTACAATGAGCAGTTCTTC | CAITPTGAPYNEQFF
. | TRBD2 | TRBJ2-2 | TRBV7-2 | TGTGCCAGCAGCACTACTCTAGCGGGAGCCGGGGAGCTGTTTTTT | CASSTTLAGAGELFF
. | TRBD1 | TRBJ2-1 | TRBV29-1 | TGCAGCGTTGAGACAGGGAAGATTACGAATGAGCAGTTCTTC | CSVETGKITNEQFF
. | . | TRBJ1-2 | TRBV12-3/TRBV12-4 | TGTGCCAGCAGTCCCGCCTCGCCCCAGAACTATGGCTACACCTTC | CASSPASPQNYGYTF
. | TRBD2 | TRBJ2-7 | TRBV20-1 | TGCAGTGCCCGTCCCGGGACTAGCGGGAGCCTCCCCAACGAGCAGTACTTC | CSARPGTSGSLPNEQYF
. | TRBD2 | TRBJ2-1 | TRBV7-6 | TGTGCCAGCAGCTTAGCTGCTAGCGGGAGCTCCTACAATGAGCAGTTCTTC | CASSLAASGSSYNEQFF
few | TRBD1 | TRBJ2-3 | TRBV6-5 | TGTGCCAGCAGCACCGACAGGGGAGATACGCAGTATTTT | CASSTDRGDTQYF
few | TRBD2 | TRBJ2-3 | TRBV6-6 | TGTGCCAGCAGTTCCGGGGGGTGGACAGATACGCAGTATTTT | CASSSGGWTDTQYF
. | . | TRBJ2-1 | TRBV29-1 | TGCAGCGAACAGGTCAATGAGCAGTTCTTC | CSEQVNEQFF
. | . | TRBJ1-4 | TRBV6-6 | TGTGCCAGCAGTTACGGGTTTGGGACCGAGATGGATGAAAAACTGTTTTTT | CASSYGFGTEMDEKLFF
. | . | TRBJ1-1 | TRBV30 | TGTGCCTGGAGTCGAAGGCAGGGGAACACTGAAGCTTTCTTT | CAWSRRQGNTEAFF